This TCR beta chain was recovered during a study of shared clonotypes between healthy human individuals. Study information: Each donor contributed plates that comprised three CD4 naive, three CD4 memory, two CD8 naive and one CD8 memory.

Findings and limits, study-wide: Among a few donors, roughly 5% of naive CD4 clonotypes were found in common. Genetic and exposure-history diversity was limited by the small donor number.

The germline V gene encodes CDR1 SGHNT and CDR2 YYREEE (reference sequence). With 3 bases removed from V and 5 bases from J, the gap between germline ends came to 9 bases. This CDR3 has 13 amino acids. Produced via immunoSEQ multiplex PCR; TCRdb's table is partial and in-frame only. This table has around 1.1 million clones, roughly 77% appearing once. On this clone: The antigen remains unidentified.

Healthy and HIV-negative, the adult donors had no recent acute infections or vaccinations. This TCR was sampled from a young man in good health. Some clones in this sample may be carry-over from other donors' samples. The rearrangement links TRBV5-4 to TRBJ2-1, with D possibly matching TRBD2 (5 bases). The source material was memory CD4+ T cells from PBMCs. The subset was: CD45RA-negative fraction. CDR3: CASSSRANNEQFF. The DNA for the CDR3 is TGTGCCAGCAGCTCGCGGGCGAACAATGAGCAGTTCTTC.